Each of the 9 T cell receptor beta chains below was sequenced from the same sample in a study of neoadjuvant anti-PD-1 for oral cavity cancer. Method: immunoSEQ multiplex PCR; TCRdb's copy keeps in-frame clones and lacks some. This repertoire shows 55,000 to 75,000 clones, around 85% found once; its top ten account for approximately 2.8%. Specified time point: after neoadjuvant nivolumab, at surgical resection. This material consisted of PBMCs, taken after nivolumab (anti-PD-1) treatment. Every receptor here comes from a person between 35 and 79 years old with oral cavity squamous cell carcinoma.

The chain employs TRBV30 and TRBJ2-2; D gene unclear. Germline V CDR1 and CDR2: GTSNPN, SVGIG (reference sequence). V gave up 3 bases and J gave up 2 bases, with 4 bases separating them. The CDR3 extends over 12 amino acids. The CDR3 sequence: CAWRLNTGELFF. The CDR3 DNA follows: TGTGCCTGGAGACTTAACACCGGGGAGCTGTTTTTT.

This clone occurred a few times. The V call is TRBV5-1, the J call TRBJ2-7, with 8 bases that match TRBD1. Germline V gene sequence: CDR1 SGHRS, CDR2 YFSETQ. Trimming removed 3 bases from V and 6 bases from J; junction bases left unmatched: 8. This CDR3 spans 14 amino acids. Written as DNA, the CDR3 is TGCGCCAGCAGCTCCCTCCGACAGGGGCCCGAGCAGTACTTC. This codes for CASSSLRQGPEQYF. The variable domain in full, with the rest retrieved from reference TRBV5-1 and TRBJ2-7, is KAGVTQTPRYLIKTRGQQVTLSCSPISGHRSVSWYQQTPGQGLQFLFEYFSETQRNKGNFPGRFSGRQFSNSRSEMNVSTLELGDSALYLCASSSLRQGPEQYFGPGTRLTVT.

This chain connects TRBV6-1 to TRBJ2-3; D is unresolved. The germline CDR1 and CDR2 sequences are MNHNS and SASEGT. The V and J ends lost 3 bases and 5 bases respectively, with 6 bases between them. CDR3 size: 12 residues. CDR3 sequence (DNA): TGTGCCAGCAGTGACTCGCTAGATACGCAGTATTTT. Translated: CASSDSLDTQYF.

The chain links TRBV4-1 to TRBJ2-7, with D uncertain. The ends were cut back, 0 bases at V and 12 bases at J, with 18 bases in the middle. CDR1 is MGHRA, CDR2 YSYEKL, per germline. This CDR3 has 14 residues. CDR3 coding DNA: TGCGCCAGCAGCCAAGATCAGAACTACGGTTATCGGTACTTC. Translation: CASSQDQNYGYRYF.

In its sample, this clone was seen once. CDR3 in DNA: TGTGCCACCTCCGCCCGCAGGGGAAGCACAGATACGCAGTATTTT. It encodes CATSARRGSTDTQYF. The rearrangement joins TRBV15 to TRBJ2-3; D is possibly TRBD1 (6 bases). CDR3 length equals 15 residues. Per the germline V gene, CDR1 is LNHNV and CDR2 is YYDKDF (reference sequence). Trimming removed 8 bases from V and 0 bases from J, with 15 bases in between.

V gene TRBV19 combines with J gene TRBJ1-2; TRBD1 agrees at 10 bases. CDR3 length equals 14 residues. Losses at the gene ends were 8 bases for V and 3 bases for J; bases not matched to a gene: 6. Per the germline V gene, CDR1 is LNHDA and CDR2 is SQIVND (reference sequence). The CDR3: CASGDRGRYYGYTF. The CDR3 coding sequence is TGTGCCAGTGGTGACAGGGGGCGTTACTATGGCTACACCTTC.

The sample holds a few counts of this clone. This rearrangement joins TRBV11-3 to TRBJ2-3, with 10 bases aligning to TRBD2. Germline lookup yields CDR1 SGHNT and CDR2 YENEEA. V lost 5 bases, J lost 2 bases, and 4 bases stayed unmatched. The CDR3 sequence is 15 residues long. CDR3 loop: CASSTTSGDTDTQYF. The DNA of the CDR3 is TGTGCCAGCAGCACCACTAGCGGGGACACAGATACGCAGTATTTT.

The gene calls are TRBV11-2 and TRBJ1-5, with D perhaps matching TRBD1 (5 bases). The CDR3 runs 14 residues. V gave up 1 base and J gave up 11 bases, with 15 bases separating them. Germline CDR1 is SGHAT and CDR2 is FQNNGV. The CDR3 here is CASSLGQGRRAQHF. For the CDR3, the DNA is TGTGCCAGCAGCTTAGGCCAGGGAAGAAGGGCCCAGCATTTT.

V is TRBV25-1 and J is TRBJ1-2; D is ambiguous. The CDR3 is 12 residues long. V gave up 3 bases and J gave up 4 bases, with 6 bases separating them. The germline gives CDR1 MGHDK, CDR2 SYGVNS. CDR3 in DNA: TGTGCCAGCAGTGACGAAGTCTATGGCTACACCTTC. Its translation: CASSDEVYGYTF.